These T cell receptor beta chains were read from a single sample in a study of siplizumab effects on memory and regulatory T cells. Here immunoSEQ multiplex PCR was the method, and the copy in TCRdb shows in-frame clones only, minus some. The profile shows approximately 100,000 clones, 91% of them singletons. Material for sequencing was CD4+ T cells sorted from blood. The receptors derive from a human donor in good health. Some clones in this sample may be carry-over from other donors' samples. CDR3s include the opening cysteine and the closing phenylalanine or tryptophan. The order of the fields is D gene, V gene, J gene, CDR3 length, clone size, CDR3 DNA, CDR3 protein. The D gene is left open where the match is weak. Rows give clone size only sometimes, using once, few, many, or a class for an expanded clone.

d_call: NA; v_call: TRBV20-1; j_call: TRBJ1-3; cdr3_length: 11; clone_size: NA; cdr3_nt: TGCAGTGCAAAAACTGGAAACACCATATATTTT; cdr3_aa: CSAKTGNTIYF
d_call: TRBD1; v_call: TRBV10-3; j_call: TRBJ2-2; cdr3_length: 16; clone_size: once; cdr3_nt: TGTGCCATCAGAAAGGGACAGGGATACAACACCGGGGAGCTGTTTTTT; cdr3_aa: CAIRKGQGYNTGELFF
d_call: NA; v_call: TRBV29-1; j_call: TRBJ2-2; cdr3_length: 12; clone_size: once; cdr3_nt: TGCAGCGCAAACCAGGGGACCGGGGAGCTGTTTTTT; cdr3_aa: CSANQGTGELFF
d_call: NA; v_call: TRBV7-2; j_call: TRBJ1-3; cdr3_length: 17; clone_size: NA; cdr3_nt: TGTGCCAGCAGCCAGCAGGTGGGGGGCGCCCAGGGAAACACCATATATTTT; cdr3_aa: CASSQQVGGAQGNTIYF
d_call: NA; v_call: TRBV19; j_call: TRBJ2-5; cdr3_length: 15; clone_size: NA; cdr3_nt: TGTGCCAGTAGTATAGGCCCGGCGGCTCGGGAGACCCAGTACTTC; cdr3_aa: CASSIGPAARETQYF
d_call: TRBD1; v_call: TRBV19; j_call: TRBJ2-3; cdr3_length: 15; clone_size: NA; cdr3_nt: TGTGCCAGTAGTATTGAGGGGGCTAGCACAGATACGCAGTATTTT; cdr3_aa: CASSIEGASTDTQYF
d_call: TRBD1; v_call: TRBV14; j_call: TRBJ2-7; cdr3_length: 15; clone_size: once; cdr3_nt: TGTGCCAGCAGCCGCGCCGGGACAGGGGTATACGAGCAGTACTTC; cdr3_aa: CASSRAGTGVYEQYF
d_call: TRBD1; v_call: TRBV7-2; j_call: TRBJ2-5; cdr3_length: 16; clone_size: NA; cdr3_nt: TGTGCCAGCAGCTCAAAAGGGACAGGAGGCAGGGAGACCCAGTACTTC; cdr3_aa: CASSSKGTGGRETQYF
d_call: TRBD1; v_call: TRBV30; j_call: TRBJ2-3; cdr3_length: 13; clone_size: NA; cdr3_nt: TGTGCCTGGAACGGACAGGGGTCAGATACGCAGTATTTT; cdr3_aa: CAWNGQGSDTQYF
d_call: NA; v_call: TRBV7-2; j_call: TRBJ2-7; cdr3_length: 15; clone_size: NA; cdr3_nt: TGTGCCAGCAGCTTACAAGGAGGGTCCCACTACGAGCAGTACTTC; cdr3_aa: CASSLQGGSHYEQYF
d_call: TRBD1; v_call: TRBV5-1; j_call: TRBJ1-1; cdr3_length: 15; clone_size: NA; cdr3_nt: TGCGCCAGCAGCATTCGGACAGGGGGCGACACTGAAGCTTTCTTT; cdr3_aa: CASSIRTGGDTEAFF
d_call: TRBD1; v_call: TRBV7-9; j_call: TRBJ2-3; cdr3_length: 17; clone_size: once; cdr3_nt: TGTGCCAGCAGCTTAGCGGGGACAGGGTTGAGCACAGATACGCAGTATTTT; cdr3_aa: CASSLAGTGLSTDTQYF
d_call: TRBD1; v_call: TRBV18; j_call: TRBJ2-7; cdr3_length: 15; clone_size: NA; cdr3_nt: TGTGCCAGCTCACCCGCCCGGGACAGGGCCTACGAGCAGTACTTC; cdr3_aa: CASSPARDRAYEQYF
d_call: NA; v_call: TRBV6-1; j_call: TRBJ2-2; cdr3_length: 14; clone_size: NA; cdr3_nt: TGTGCCAGCAGTGAGGGCCTGTTAAGTTGGGAGCTGTTTTTT; cdr3_aa: CASSEGLLSWELFF
d_call: NA; v_call: TRBV9; j_call: TRBJ2-3; cdr3_length: 14; clone_size: NA; cdr3_nt: TGTGCCAGCAGCCCAAGTAGCCCCACAGATACGCAGTATTTT; cdr3_aa: CASSPSSPTDTQYF
d_call: NA; v_call: TRBV7-9; j_call: TRBJ2-1; cdr3_length: 12; clone_size: once; cdr3_nt: TGTGCCAGCAGCCCCGGCGGGAATGAGCAGTTCTTC; cdr3_aa: CASSPGGNEQFF
d_call: NA; v_call: TRBV5-1; j_call: TRBJ1-1; cdr3_length: 14; clone_size: NA; cdr3_nt: TGCGCCAGCAGTCCCTCGGGTGTGCGCACTGAAGCTTTCTTT; cdr3_aa: CASSPSGVRTEAFF
d_call: TRBD1; v_call: TRBV11-3; j_call: TRBJ2-7; cdr3_length: 15; clone_size: NA; cdr3_nt: TGTGCCAGCAGCTTAGGTGGGACAGGGTCCTCTGAGCAGTACTTC; cdr3_aa: CASSLGGTGSSEQYF
d_call: NA; v_call: TRBV5-1; j_call: TRBJ2-2; cdr3_length: 13; clone_size: NA; cdr3_nt: TGCGCCAGCAGCCCCCCCCGTTTCGGGGAGCTGTTTTTT; cdr3_aa: CASSPPRFGELFF
d_call: NA; v_call: TRBV10-3; j_call: TRBJ2-6; cdr3_length: 15; clone_size: NA; cdr3_nt: TGTGCCATCAGTGAATCTCGTCTAGCGGAGGGGGACCTGACTTTC; cdr3_aa: CAISESRLAEGDLTF
d_call: TRBD2; v_call: TRBV28; j_call: TRBJ2-7; cdr3_length: 15; clone_size: NA; cdr3_nt: TGTGCCAGCAGCCACGGGACTAGCGGGTTTTACGAGCAGTACTTC; cdr3_aa: CASSHGTSGFYEQYF
d_call: NA; v_call: TRBV29-1; j_call: TRBJ2-3; cdr3_length: 13; clone_size: NA; cdr3_nt: TGCCGAGCCCAGGGGGGCCCCACAGATACGCAGTATTTT; cdr3_aa: CRAQGGPTDTQYF
d_call: NA; v_call: TRBV5-1; j_call: TRBJ2-3; cdr3_length: 16; clone_size: NA; cdr3_nt: TGCGCCAGCAGCTTGGCCGGGGACCAGGAGACAGATACGCAGTATTTT; cdr3_aa: CASSLAGDQETDTQYF
d_call: NA; v_call: TRBV19; j_call: TRBJ1-1; cdr3_length: 13; clone_size: NA; cdr3_nt: TGTGCCAGTAGTATGGGGGAAAACACTGAAGCTTTCTTT; cdr3_aa: CASSMGENTEAFF
d_call: NA; v_call: TRBV25-1; j_call: TRBJ2-7; cdr3_length: 13; clone_size: NA; cdr3_nt: TGTGCCAGCAGTGCAGGGGTCTCCTACGAGCAGTACTTC; cdr3_aa: CASSAGVSYEQYF
d_call: TRBD2; v_call: TRBV28; j_call: TRBJ2-6; cdr3_length: 15; clone_size: NA; cdr3_nt: TGTGCCGCTAACGGGGGGTCCCTTGGGGCCAACGTCCTGACTTTC; cdr3_aa: CAANGGSLGANVLTF
d_call: TRBD1; v_call: TRBV2; j_call: TRBJ1-5; cdr3_length: 15; clone_size: NA; cdr3_nt: TGTGCCACGGGGGGGACAGGAAGTAGCAATCAGCCCCAGCATTTT; cdr3_aa: CATGGTGSSNQPQHF
d_call: NA; v_call: TRBV18; j_call: TRBJ1-4; cdr3_length: 13; clone_size: once; cdr3_nt: TGTGCCAGCTCTTTTACAGGCAGGGAAAAACTGTTTTTT; cdr3_aa: CASSFTGREKLFF
d_call: NA; v_call: TRBV11-2; j_call: TRBJ2-3; cdr3_length: 15; clone_size: NA; cdr3_nt: TGTGCCAGCAGCTTAGATCGCCTAGCCACAGATACGCAGTATTTT; cdr3_aa: CASSLDRLATDTQYF
d_call: NA; v_call: TRBV5-1; j_call: TRBJ1-5; cdr3_length: 10; clone_size: NA; cdr3_nt: TGCGCCAGCACCCTGATGCCCCAGCATTTT; cdr3_aa: CASTLMPQHF
d_call: TRBD1; v_call: TRBV7-9; j_call: TRBJ2-5; cdr3_length: 16; clone_size: few; cdr3_nt: TGTGCCAGCAGCTTAGTGGGCCGGACAGGGGAAAAGACCCAGTACTTC; cdr3_aa: CASSLVGRTGEKTQYF
d_call: NA; v_call: TRBV7-9; j_call: TRBJ2-7; cdr3_length: 17; clone_size: NA; cdr3_nt: TGTGCCAGCAGCTACCCGTCCACTGCGGTTCACTCCTACGAGCAGTACTTC; cdr3_aa: CASSYPSTAVHSYEQYF
d_call: NA; v_call: TRBV15; j_call: TRBJ1-5; cdr3_length: 11; clone_size: NA; cdr3_nt: TGTGCCACCGGCCCGGATCAGCCCCAGCATTTT; cdr3_aa: CATGPDQPQHF
d_call: TRBD1; v_call: TRBV18; j_call: TRBJ2-7; cdr3_length: 14; clone_size: NA; cdr3_nt: TGTGCCAGCTCACCCGGGACAGGGATTCACGAGCAGTACTTC; cdr3_aa: CASSPGTGIHEQYF
d_call: NA; v_call: TRBV5-8; j_call: TRBJ2-1; cdr3_length: 12; clone_size: NA; cdr3_nt: TGTGCCAGCAGCTTTAATTACAATGAGCAGTTCTTC; cdr3_aa: CASSFNYNEQFF
d_call: TRBD2; v_call: TRBV11-2; j_call: TRBJ2-2; cdr3_length: 16; clone_size: once; cdr3_nt: TGTGCCAGCACTGCCCTCCGGGGGGCGAACACCGGGGAGCTGTTTTTT; cdr3_aa: CASTALRGANTGELFF
d_call: NA; v_call: TRBV5-6; j_call: TRBJ2-6; cdr3_length: 15; clone_size: NA; cdr3_nt: TGTGCCAGCAGCGTACAGGGATACGGGGCCAACGTCCTGACTTTC; cdr3_aa: CASSVQGYGANVLTF
d_call: NA; v_call: TRBV19; j_call: TRBJ2-2; cdr3_length: 12; clone_size: NA; cdr3_nt: TGTGCCAGTAGTTTCCTCGGCGGGGAGCTGTTTTTT; cdr3_aa: CASSFLGGELFF